This T cell receptor (beta chain) was sequenced in a study of cytomegalovirus exposure and HLA in healthy donors. Background on the study: Earlier work reported 90 million to 120 million unique TCR beta sequences from roughly 180 million T cells. Findings of the study overall: The authors later found TCR association rates varying by HLA locus, with DRB1 most and HLA-C fewest. In a later analysis, TCR beta V- and J-gene trimming was associated with a missense DCLRE1C variant.

In nominal health when sampled, donors likely had unrecorded immune exposures nonetheless. PCR primers comprised 60 Vbeta and 13 Jbeta primers. This table comes from immunoSEQ multiplex PCR, and its TCRdb copy is limited to in-frame clones, with some not included. This sample has roughly 81,000 clones; over 70% occur once, and the top ten carry under 2.5%. This clone turned up a few times. Its specificity is not known. Sequenced: PBMCs. The sequence derives from a boy under 18 in good health and CMV-seronegative.

This chain's CDR3 is CASSVGGSLDTEAFF. The CDR3, as DNA: TGTGCCAGCAGCGTAGGGGGCTCCCTGGATACTGAAGCTTTCTTT. This chain connects TRBV9 to TRBJ1-1; perhaps TRBD1 as D (5 bases). The V end lost 0 bases, the J end lost 5 bases, and 14 bases lay between the germline ends. The CDR3 is made up of 15 amino acids. Per the germline V gene, CDR1 is SGDLS and CDR2 is YYNGEE.